The source of this TCR beta chain is a study of T cell changes during pregnancy in multiple sclerosis. Only in-frame clones appear in the TCRdb table, and some are missing; sequencing was by immunoSEQ multiplex PCR. The sample has about 70,000 clones, 92% seen once. CDR1 and CDR2 from the germline V gene are MNHEY and SVGAGI. V was cut by 11 bases and J by 3 bases, with 14 bases left in between. This CDR3 has 12 amino acids. The rearrangement uses TRBV6-5 and TRBJ2-7; a weak D match, TRBD1 (5 bases). The TCR sequence derives from a female donor in good health, enrolled as a control in a pregnancy study. Source: CD8+ T cells from peripheral blood mononuclear cells, taken in the third trimester of pregnancy. This CDR3 is CASGREYYEQYF. The CDR3, as DNA: TGTGCCTCTGGCAGGGAATACTACGAGCAGTACTTC.